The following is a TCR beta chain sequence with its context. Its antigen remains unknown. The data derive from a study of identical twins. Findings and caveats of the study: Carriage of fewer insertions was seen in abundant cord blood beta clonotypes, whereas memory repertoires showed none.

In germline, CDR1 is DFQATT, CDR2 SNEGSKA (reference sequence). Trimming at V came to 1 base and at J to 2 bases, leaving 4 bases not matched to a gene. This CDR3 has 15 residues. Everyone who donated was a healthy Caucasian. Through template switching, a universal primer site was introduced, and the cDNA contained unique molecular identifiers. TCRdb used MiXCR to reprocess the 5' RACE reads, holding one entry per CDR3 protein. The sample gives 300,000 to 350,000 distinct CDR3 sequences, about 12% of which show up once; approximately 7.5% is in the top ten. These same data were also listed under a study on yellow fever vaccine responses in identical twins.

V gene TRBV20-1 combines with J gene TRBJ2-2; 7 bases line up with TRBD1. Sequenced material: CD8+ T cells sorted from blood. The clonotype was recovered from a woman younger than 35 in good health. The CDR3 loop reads CSARVGGFNTGELFF. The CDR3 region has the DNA TGCAGTGCTAGAGTAGGGGGCTTTAACACCGGGGAGCTGTTTTTT.